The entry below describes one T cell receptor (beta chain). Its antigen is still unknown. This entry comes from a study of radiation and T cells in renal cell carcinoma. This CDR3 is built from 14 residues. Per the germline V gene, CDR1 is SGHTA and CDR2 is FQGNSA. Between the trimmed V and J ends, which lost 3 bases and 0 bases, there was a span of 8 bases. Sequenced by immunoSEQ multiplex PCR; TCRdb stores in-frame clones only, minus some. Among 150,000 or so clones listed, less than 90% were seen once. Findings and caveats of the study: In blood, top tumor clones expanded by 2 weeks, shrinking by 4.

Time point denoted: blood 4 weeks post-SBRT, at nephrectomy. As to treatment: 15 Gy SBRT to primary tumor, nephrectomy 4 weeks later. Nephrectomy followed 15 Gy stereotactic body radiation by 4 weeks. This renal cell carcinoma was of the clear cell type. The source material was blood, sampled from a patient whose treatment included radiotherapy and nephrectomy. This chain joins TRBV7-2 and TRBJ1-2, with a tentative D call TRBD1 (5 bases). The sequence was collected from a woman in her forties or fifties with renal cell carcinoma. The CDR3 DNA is TGTGCCAGCAGCTTCCAGGGCTCTAACTATGGCTACACCTTC. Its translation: CASSFQGSNYGYTF.